A single sample gave rise to the 3 T cell receptor beta chains below, sequenced in a study of blood T cells in healthy people across ages. Together with a sample-barcoded 5' primer, a J-beta primer mix was included in a second PCR lasting about 7 to 11 cycles. TCRdb called the 5' RACE reads again in MiXCR, with one record for every CDR3 protein. The sample has approximately 810,000 distinct CDR3 sequences; 35% to 40% are singletons. Input material: blood. Receptors originate from a man aged 18 to 30 in good health.

This clonotype was counted only a few times. The chain recombines TRBV20-1 with TRBJ1-5, with D unclear. The CDR3 runs to 15 residues. CDR1 is DFQATT, CDR2 SNEGSKA, per germline (reference sequence). In DNA form, the CDR3 reads TGCAGCGCCCTAACGGAGGGTAGAAGCAATCAGCCCCAGCATTTT. Translated: CSALTEGRSNQPQHF.

This chain joins TRBV2 and TRBJ1-4, with 9 nucleotides matching TRBD1. Trimming at V came to 1 base and at J to 13 bases, leaving 4 bases not matched to a gene. Germline CDR1 reads SNHLY; CDR2 reads FYNNEI. This CDR3 region has 13 residues. DNA of the CDR3: TGTGCCAGCAGTGAAGTTAGGGGACAGGGACTGTTTTTT. Translated: CASSEVRGQGLFF.

As regards this clonotype: A much larger clonotype is one base distant, so this may be a read error. The V call is TRBV2, the J call TRBJ2-7; D ambiguous. There are 12 residues in the CDR3. Looked up from germline, CDR1 is SNHLY and CDR2 is FYNNEI. CDR3: CAGSVPTYEQYF. The DNA for the CDR3 is TGTGCCGGCAGTGTGCCCACCTACGAGCAGTACTTC.